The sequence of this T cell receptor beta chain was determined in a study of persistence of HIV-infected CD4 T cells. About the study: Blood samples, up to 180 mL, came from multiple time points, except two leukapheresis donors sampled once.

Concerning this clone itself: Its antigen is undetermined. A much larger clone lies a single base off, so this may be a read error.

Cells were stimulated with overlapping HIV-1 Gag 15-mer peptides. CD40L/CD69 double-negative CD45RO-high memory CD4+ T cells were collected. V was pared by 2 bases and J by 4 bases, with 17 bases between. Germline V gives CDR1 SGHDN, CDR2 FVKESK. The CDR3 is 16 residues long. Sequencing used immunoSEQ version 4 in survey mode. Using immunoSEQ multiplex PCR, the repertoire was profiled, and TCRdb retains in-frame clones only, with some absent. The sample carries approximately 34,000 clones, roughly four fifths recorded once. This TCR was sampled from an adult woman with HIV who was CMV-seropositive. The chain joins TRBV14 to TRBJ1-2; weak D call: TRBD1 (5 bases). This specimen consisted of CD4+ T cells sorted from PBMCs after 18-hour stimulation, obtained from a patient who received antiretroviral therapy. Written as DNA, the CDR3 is TGTGCCAGCAGCCAAACTTTAGGGGTTGCGTCCTATGGCTACACCTTC. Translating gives CASSQTLGVASYGYTF. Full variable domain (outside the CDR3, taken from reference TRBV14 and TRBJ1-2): EAGVTQFPSHSVIEKGQTVTLRCDPISGHDNLYWYRRVMGKEIKFLLHFVKESKQDESGMPNNRFLAERTGGTYSTLKVQPAELEDSGVYFCASSQTLGVASYGYTFGSGTRLTVV.